This T cell receptor (beta chain) came from a study of beta chain features in type 1 diabetes. The V gene lost 1 base and the J gene lost 8 bases, with 6 bases spanning the gap. Germline V gene data show CDR1 as SGHTA and CDR2 as FQGNSA. The CDR3 loop spans 12 amino acids. Every single donor gave one heparinised blood draw, and these averaged roughly 120 mL. This clone was observed at least ten times. Of the isolated RNA, all was reverse transcribed, and so the sequenced material was expressed TCRB transcripts. Here immunoSEQ multiplex PCR was the method, and the copy in TCRdb shows in-frame clones only, minus some. The sample has under 800,000 clones; about 14% are singletons.

The chain has TRBV7-2 and TRBJ2-1; D gene uncertain. The sequenced material came from naive CD4+ T cells from blood. The source is a man between 18 and 35 years old in good health. The CDR3, as DNA: TGTGCCAGCAGCTTAGTTGGTGATGAGCAGTTCTTC. Its protein is CASSLVGDEQFF.